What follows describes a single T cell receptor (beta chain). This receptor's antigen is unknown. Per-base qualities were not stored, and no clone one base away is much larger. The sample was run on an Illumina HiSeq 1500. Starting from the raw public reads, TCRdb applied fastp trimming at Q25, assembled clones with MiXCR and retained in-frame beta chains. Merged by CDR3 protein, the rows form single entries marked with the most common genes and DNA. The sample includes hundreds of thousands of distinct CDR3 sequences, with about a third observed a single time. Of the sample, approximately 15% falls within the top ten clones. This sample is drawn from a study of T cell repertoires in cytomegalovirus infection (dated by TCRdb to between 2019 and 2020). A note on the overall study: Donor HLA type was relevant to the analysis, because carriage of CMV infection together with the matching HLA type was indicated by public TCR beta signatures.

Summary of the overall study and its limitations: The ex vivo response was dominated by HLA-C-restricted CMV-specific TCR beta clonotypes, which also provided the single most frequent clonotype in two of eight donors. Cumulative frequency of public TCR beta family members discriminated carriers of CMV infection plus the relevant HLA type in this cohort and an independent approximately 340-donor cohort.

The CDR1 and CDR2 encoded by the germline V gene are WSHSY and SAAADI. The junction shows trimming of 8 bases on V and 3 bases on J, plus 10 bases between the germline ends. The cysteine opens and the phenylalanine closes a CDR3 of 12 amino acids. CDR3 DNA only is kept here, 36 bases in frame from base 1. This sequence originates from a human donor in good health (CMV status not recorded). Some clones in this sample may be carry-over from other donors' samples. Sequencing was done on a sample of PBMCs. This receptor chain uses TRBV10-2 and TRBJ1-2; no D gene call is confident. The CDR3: CASLRTDYGYTF. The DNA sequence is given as TGCGCCAGCCTACGGACGGACTATGGCTACACCTTC.